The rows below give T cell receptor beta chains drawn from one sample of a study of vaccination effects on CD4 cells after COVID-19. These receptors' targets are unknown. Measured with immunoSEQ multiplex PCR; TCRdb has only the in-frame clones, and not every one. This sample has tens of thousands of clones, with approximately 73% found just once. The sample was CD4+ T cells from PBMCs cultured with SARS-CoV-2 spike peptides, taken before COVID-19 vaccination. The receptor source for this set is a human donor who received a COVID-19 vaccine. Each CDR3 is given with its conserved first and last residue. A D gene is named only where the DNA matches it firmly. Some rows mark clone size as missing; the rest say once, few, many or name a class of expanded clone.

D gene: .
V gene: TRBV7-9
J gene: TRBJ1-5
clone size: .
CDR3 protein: CASSLGSGDQPQHF
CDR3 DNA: TGTGCCAGCAGCTTAGGCTCCGGGGATCAGCCCCAGCATTTT

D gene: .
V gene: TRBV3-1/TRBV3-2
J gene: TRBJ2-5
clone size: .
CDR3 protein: CASRRTEETQYF
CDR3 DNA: TGTGCCAGCAGGAGGACAGAAGAGACCCAGTACTTC

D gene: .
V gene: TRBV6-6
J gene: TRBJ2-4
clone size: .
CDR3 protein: CASRETGRAKNIQYF
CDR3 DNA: TGTGCCAGCAGGGAAACCGGACGAGCCAAAAACATTCAGTACTTC

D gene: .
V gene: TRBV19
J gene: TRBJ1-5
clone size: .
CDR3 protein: CASSADILRNQPQHF
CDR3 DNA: TGTGCCAGTAGCGCGGACATCCTGAGGAATCAGCCCCAGCATTTT

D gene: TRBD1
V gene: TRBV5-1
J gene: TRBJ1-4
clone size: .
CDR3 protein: CASSRGQGASRDEKLFF
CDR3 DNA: TGCGCCAGCAGCCGGGGACAGGGGGCCTCGAGGGATGAAAAACTGTTTTTT

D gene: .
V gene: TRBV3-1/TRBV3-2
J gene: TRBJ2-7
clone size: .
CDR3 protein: CASSQARDPSYEQYF
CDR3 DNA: TGTGCCAGCAGCCAAGCCAGGGACCCCTCCTACGAGCAGTACTTC

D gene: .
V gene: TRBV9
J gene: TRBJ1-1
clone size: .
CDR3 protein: CASSPGKGGNTEAFF
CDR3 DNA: TGTGCCAGCAGCCCGGGAAAGGGAGGGAACACTGAAGCTTTCTTT

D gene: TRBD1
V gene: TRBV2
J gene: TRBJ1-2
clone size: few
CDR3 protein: CASRTDRGYDYGYTF
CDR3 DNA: TGTGCCAGCAGGACGGACAGGGGGTACGACTATGGCTACACCTTC

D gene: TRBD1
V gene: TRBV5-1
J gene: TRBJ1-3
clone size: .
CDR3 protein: CASSGQQGWGNTIYF
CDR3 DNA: TGCGCCAGCAGCGGTCAACAGGGGTGGGGAAACACCATATATTTT

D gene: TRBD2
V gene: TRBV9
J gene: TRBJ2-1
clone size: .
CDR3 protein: CASSVVIAGDEQFF
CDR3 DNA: TGTGCCAGCAGCGTCGTGATAGCGGGAGATGAGCAGTTCTTC

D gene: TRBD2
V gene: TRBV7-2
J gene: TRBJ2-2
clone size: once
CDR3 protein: CASSQRGGRTGELFF
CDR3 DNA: TGTGCCAGCAGCCAACGGGGGGGAAGGACCGGGGAGCTGTTTTTT

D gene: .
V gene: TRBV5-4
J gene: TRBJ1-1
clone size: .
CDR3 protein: CASSLRIAGRDEAFF
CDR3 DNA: TGTGCCAGCAGCTTGAGAATAGCGGGCAGGGATGAAGCTTTCTTT

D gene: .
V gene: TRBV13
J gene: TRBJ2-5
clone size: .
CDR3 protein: CASSLGGSRGETQYF
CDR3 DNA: TGTGCCAGCAGCTTGGGAGGGTCCAGGGGAGAGACCCAGTACTTC

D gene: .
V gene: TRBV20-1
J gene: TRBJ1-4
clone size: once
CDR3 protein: CSAWTLQGLFF
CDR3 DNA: TGCAGTGCCTGGACTCTTCAAGGGCTGTTTTTT

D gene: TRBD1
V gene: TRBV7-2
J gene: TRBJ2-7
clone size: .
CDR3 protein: CASSLFDRVDYEQYF
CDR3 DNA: TGTGCCAGCAGCTTATTTGACAGGGTAGATTACGAGCAGTACTTC

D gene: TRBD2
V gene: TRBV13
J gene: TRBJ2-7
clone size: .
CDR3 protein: CASSYSGGASYEQYF
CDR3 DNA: TGTGCCAGCAGCTACAGCGGGGGGGCTTCCTACGAGCAGTACTTC

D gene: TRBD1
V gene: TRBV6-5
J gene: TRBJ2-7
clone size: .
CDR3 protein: CASSRDRVPTYEQYF
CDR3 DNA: TGTGCCAGCAGTCGAGACAGGGTCCCCACCTACGAGCAGTACTTC

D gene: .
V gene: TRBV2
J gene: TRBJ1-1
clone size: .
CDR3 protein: CASKRATTEAFF
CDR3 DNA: TGTGCCAGCAAGCGGGCGACCACTGAAGCTTTCTTT

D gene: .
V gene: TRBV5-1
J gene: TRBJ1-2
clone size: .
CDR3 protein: CASSLADANYGYTF
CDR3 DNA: TGCGCCAGCAGCTTGGCGGACGCAAACTATGGCTACACCTTC

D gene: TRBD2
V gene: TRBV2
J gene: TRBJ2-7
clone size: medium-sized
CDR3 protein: CASSEASTSGLAYEQYF
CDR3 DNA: TGTGCCAGCAGTGAAGCGTCGACTAGCGGGTTGGCCTACGAGCAGTACTTC

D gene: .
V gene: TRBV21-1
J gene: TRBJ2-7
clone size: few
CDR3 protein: CASNARRTANSYEQYF
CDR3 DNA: TGTGCCAGCAATGCAAGAAGGACCGCTAACAGCTACGAGCAGTACTTC

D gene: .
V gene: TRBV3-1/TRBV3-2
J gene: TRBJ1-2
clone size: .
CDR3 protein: CASSQDLALRGYTF
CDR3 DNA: TGTGCCAGCAGCCAAGATCTGGCACTGCGGGGCTACACCTTC

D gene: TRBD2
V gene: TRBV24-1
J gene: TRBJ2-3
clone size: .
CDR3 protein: CATSLASGGYTDTQYF
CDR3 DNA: TGTGCCACCAGTCTAGCTAGCGGGGGATACACAGATACGCAGTATTTT

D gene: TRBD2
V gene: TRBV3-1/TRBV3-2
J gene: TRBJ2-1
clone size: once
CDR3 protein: CASSQEGGWASGREGNEQFF
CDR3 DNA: TGTGCCAGCAGCCAAGAAGGTGGTTGGGCTAGCGGGAGGGAGGGGAATGAGCAGTTCTTC

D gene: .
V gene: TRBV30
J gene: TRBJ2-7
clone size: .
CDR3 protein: CAWSPQTGLLKNEYF
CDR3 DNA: TGTGCCTGGAGTCCCCAGACGGGACTCCTAAAAAATGAGTACTTC

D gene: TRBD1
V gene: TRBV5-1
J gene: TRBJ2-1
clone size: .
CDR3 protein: CASNAGQGTYEQFF
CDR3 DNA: TGCGCCAGCAATGCCGGACAGGGGACGTATGAGCAGTTCTTC

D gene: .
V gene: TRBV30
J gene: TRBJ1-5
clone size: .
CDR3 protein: CAWSVRAGDSNQPQHF
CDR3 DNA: TGTGCCTGGAGTGTACGGGCGGGGGATAGCAATCAGCCCCAGCATTTT

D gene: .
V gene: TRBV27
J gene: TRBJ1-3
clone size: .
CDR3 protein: CASSPQISGNTIYF
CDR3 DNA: TGTGCCAGCAGTCCACAAATCTCTGGAAACACCATATATTTT

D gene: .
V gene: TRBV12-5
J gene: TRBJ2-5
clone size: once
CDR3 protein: CASARDQETQYF
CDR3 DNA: TGTGCTAGTGCCAGGGACCAAGAGACCCAGTACTTC

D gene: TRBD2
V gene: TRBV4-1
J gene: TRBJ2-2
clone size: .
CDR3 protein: CASSQVFTSGRSTGELFF
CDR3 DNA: TGCGCCAGCAGCCAAGTATTCACTAGCGGGAGGAGCACCGGGGAGCTGTTTTTT

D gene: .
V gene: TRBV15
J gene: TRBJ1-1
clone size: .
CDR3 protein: CATSRENTEAFF
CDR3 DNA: TGTGCCACCAGCAGAGAGAACACTGAAGCTTTCTTT

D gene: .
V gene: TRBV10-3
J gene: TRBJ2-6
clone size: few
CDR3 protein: CAAWGESGANVLTF
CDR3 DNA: TGTGCCGCGTGGGGGGAGTCTGGGGCCAACGTCCTGACTTTC